These 21 T cell receptor beta chains share one sample of origin, sequenced in a study of CD8+ T cells in alopecia areata. Treatment meaning: oral pan-JAK inhibitor, 5-10 mg twice daily. cDNA prepared by RNA extraction and subsequent reverse transcription served as the template for sequencing. Method: immunoSEQ multiplex PCR; TCRdb's copy keeps in-frame clones and lacks some. The table shows 250,000 to 350,000 clones, with 45% to 70% occurring only once. This sample comprised CD4+ T cells sorted from blood, obtained at roughly week 52, from a patient treated with tofacitinib. Source of these receptors: a human donor with alopecia areata.

This rearrangement joins TRBV29-1 to TRBJ2-6; D is possibly TRBD2 (5 bases). V lost 3 bases, J lost 0 bases, and 12 bases lay in between. This CDR3 has 16 residues. CDR1 and CDR2 (germline): SQVTM, ANQGSEA. CDR3 nucleotides: TGCAGCGTTGATTCCGGGATCAGCTCTGGGGCCAACGTCCTGACTTTC. Translating it yields CSVDSGISSGANVLTF.

On this clone itself: Other nucleotide sequences in the sample specify the same CDR3. The CDR3 DNA is TGTGCCAGCAGCTCGGGACTAGCGGGGGTCACAGATACGCAGTATTTT. It specifies CASSSGLAGVTDTQYF. The chain combines TRBV5-4 with TRBJ2-3; 14 nucleotides align to TRBD2. Germline CDR1 is SGHNT and CDR2 is YYREEE (reference sequence). The CDR3 contains 16 residues. Germline trimming cut 3 bases from V and 2 bases from J; bases unmatched to any gene: 2.

This rearrangement joins TRBV30 to TRBJ1-5; D not resolved. The V gene lost 2 bases and the J gene lost 4 bases, with 12 bases spanning the gap. The CDR3 totals 14 residues. The germline V gene has CDR1 GTSNPN and CDR2 SVGIG (reference sequence). CDR3 loop: CAWSSGPTNQPQHF. The CDR3 DNA is TGTGCCTGGAGTTCCGGGCCAACGAATCAGCCCCAGCATTTT.

The chain uses TRBV30 and TRBJ1-2; 10 bases map to TRBD1. J was trimmed by 3 bases and V by 1 base; bases with no gene match: 2. The CDR3 extends over 14 amino acids. Germline CDR1 reads GTSNPN; CDR2 reads SVGIG (reference sequence). CDR3 nucleotides: TGTGCCTGGAGTGGACAGGGGGCGGACTATGGCTACACCTTC. Amino acid sequence: CAWSGQGADYGYTF. The full variable domain, completed using reference TRBV30 and TRBJ1-2, is SQTIHQWPATLVQPVGSPLSLECTVEGTSNPNLYWYRQAAGRGLQLLFYSVGIGQISSEVPQNLSASRPQDRQFILSSKKLLLSDSGFYLCAWSGQGADYGYTFGSGTRLTVV.

This clone has a handful of counts. The chain joins TRBV7-9 to TRBJ2-3; the D is unclear. The CDR3 loop spans 16 amino acids. The germline CDR1 and CDR2 sequences are SEHNR and FQNEAQ (reference sequence). Trimming took 5 bases from V and 2 from J, leaving 17 bases between them. The CDR3 protein is CASSPSGSPPTDTQYF. For the CDR3, the DNA is TGTGCCAGCAGCCCAAGTGGGTCCCCGCCCACAGATACGCAGTATTTT.

The rearrangement joins TRBV4-1 to TRBJ2-3; D may correspond to TRBD1 or TRBD2 (5 bases each). Germline lookup yields CDR1 MGHRA and CDR2 YSYEKL. The CDR3 length is 14 residues. The ends were cut back, 0 bases at V and 3 bases at J, with 7 bases in the middle. The CDR3 DNA reads as TGCGCCAGCAGCCAAGATTGGGGGACAGATACGCAGTATTTT. Its protein product is CASSQDWGTDTQYF.

The genes are TRBV23-1 and TRBJ1-6; 7 positions agree with TRBD1. Being an ORF, TRBV23-1 has a function that is uncertain. V lost 6 bases, J lost 12 bases, and 14 bases stayed unmatched. The CDR3 is made up of 15 amino acids. The CDR3 reads CASRNRGEHIVPLHF. CDR3 nucleotides: TGCGCCAGCAGGAACAGGGGTGAACACATCGTACCCCTCCACTTT.

J is TRBJ1-2 and V is TRBV7-2, with 7 bases that match TRBD1. The germline V gene encodes CDR1 SGHTA and CDR2 FQGNSA. The V and J ends lost 2 bases and 7 bases, in that order; junction bases with no gene match: 7. There are 14 residues in the CDR3. The CDR3 nucleotides read TGTGCCAGCAGCTTAAGACAGGGTAACGGTGGCTACACCTTC. Protein product: CASSLRQGNGGYTF. Full variable domain (outside the CDR3, taken from reference TRBV7-2 and TRBJ1-2): GAGVSQSPSNKVTEKGKDVELRCDPISGHTALYWYRQSLGQGLEFLIYFQGNSAPDKSGLPSDRFSAERTGGSVSTLTIQRTQQEDSAVYLCASSLRQGNGGYTFGSGTRLTVV.

The CDR3: CASSLKGPSSGANVLTF. The CDR3 DNA sequence: TGTGCCAGCAGCTTAAAGGGTCCAAGCTCTGGGGCCAACGTCCTGACTTTC. This chain joins TRBV7-2 and TRBJ2-6; no firm D call. Germline V CDR1 and CDR2: SGHTA, FQGNSA. This CDR3 is built from 17 residues. Trimming cost V 2 bases and J 0 bases, with 11 bases left between them.

The sample holds one count of this clone. The chain carries TRBV7-9 and TRBJ2-6; D gene uncertain. Germline V gene data show CDR1 as SEHNR and CDR2 as FQNEAQ (reference sequence). This CDR3 contains 15 residues. The germline V and J ends were trimmed by 5 bases and 4 bases, with 12 bases remaining between them. CDR3 loop: CASSPALGGANVLTF. The CDR3 nucleotides read TGTGCCAGCAGCCCGGCCCTGGGAGGGGCCAACGTCCTGACTTTC.

This chain joins TRBV6-5 and TRBJ2-5; 8 bases agree with TRBD2. The CDR3 runs 15 residues. V trimming: 1 base; J trimming: 4 bases; junction bases outside the gene matches: 5. Germline V gives CDR1 MNHEY, CDR2 SVGAGI. This CDR3 reads CASSYWAGLAETQYF. The CDR3 DNA sequence: TGTGCCAGCAGTTACTGGGCAGGACTAGCAGAGACCCAGTACTTC.

The table lists this clone with many counts. The J gene is TRBJ1-1, the V gene TRBV4-1; TRBD1 aligns across 8 bases. The CDR3 extends over 14 amino acids. The germline CDR1 and CDR2 sequences are MGHRA and YSYEKL. J lost 3 bases, V lost 2 bases, and 2 bases had no gene match. The CDR3 nucleotides are TGCGCCAGCAGCCAAAACAGGGGGTACACTGAAGCTTTCTTT. It codes for CASSQNRGYTEAFF.

V usage is TRBV11-2 and J usage is TRBJ2-7; D is unclear. Germline lookup yields CDR1 SGHAT and CDR2 FQNNGV. The CDR3 has 12 residues. Trimming shortened V by 8 bases and J by 3 bases, and 11 bases separated the two germline ends. CDR3 in DNA: TGTGCCAGCGCTAAGACTGGCTACGAGCAGTACTTC. This codes for CASAKTGYEQYF.

The V call is TRBV25-1, the J call TRBJ2-7, with a possible D match to TRBD1 (5 bases). The ends were cut back, 6 bases at V and 6 bases at J, with 15 bases in the middle. CDR1 is MGHDK and CDR2 is SYGVNS in the germline V gene. The CDR3 spans 13 residues. The CDR3 protein is CASSPGMIFEQYF. CDR3 nucleotides: TGTGCCAGCAGCCCAGGGATGATCTTCGAGCAGTACTTC.

A few counts support this clone. The rearrangement joins TRBV5-1 to TRBJ2-1; maybe TRBD1 (6 bases). This CDR3 is built from 14 residues. V was shortened by 7 bases and J by 5 bases, with 16 bases between the two germline ends. CDR1 and CDR2 (germline): SGHRS, YFSETQ. The DNA for the CDR3 is TGCGCCAGCCACCAGGGGACATTAGACAATGAGCAGTTCTTC. Translating gives CASHQGTLDNEQFF.

This clone was found a few times. This chain links TRBV27 with TRBJ2-7, with 8 bases aligning to TRBD1. Germline CDR1 is MNHEY and CDR2 is SMNVEV (reference sequence). The CDR3 is 15 amino acids. V lost 3 bases and J lost 2; bases outside the gene matches: 6. CDR3 coding DNA: TGTGCCAGCAGTTTGGGGGACAGGCAAACCTACGAGCAGTACTTC. Translation gives CASSLGDRQTYEQYF.

For the CDR3, the DNA is TGCAGCGTACTGGGACGAAATACGCAGTATTTT. Translation gives CSVLGRNTQYF. V gene TRBV29-1 combines with J gene TRBJ2-3; the D call may be TRBD1 or TRBD2 (5 bases each). This CDR3 contains 11 residues. Trimming took 6 bases from V and 7 from J, leaving 11 bases between them. From germline, CDR1 is SQVTM and CDR2 ANQGSEA.

This clone was seen just once. This chain uses TRBV5-6 with TRBJ2-5; 11 bases line up with TRBD2. This CDR3 region has 17 residues. The junction had 10 bases not matched to a gene; V was cut back by 1 base and J by 5 bases. Germline CDR1 SGHDT, CDR2 YYEEEE. CDR3 sequence: CASSLRLAGGIGETQYF. The CDR3 DNA reads as TGTGCCAGCAGCTTGAGGCTAGCGGGGGGAATTGGGGAGACCCAGTACTTC.

J is TRBJ1-1 and V is TRBV29-1; the match to TRBD1 covers 8 bases. Germline loops: CDR1 SQVTM, CDR2 ANQGSEA. The CDR3 has 13 amino acids. The trim removed 7 bases at V and 5 bases at J, leaving 9 bases unmatched. CDR3 sequence (DNA): TGCAGCGCCAGCAGGGGGCGCGGGACTGAAGCTTTCTTT. Translated, it gives CSASRGRGTEAFF.

V is TRBV6-5 and J is TRBJ2-3; the match to TRBD2 covers 7 bases. This CDR3 region has 12 residues. The germline V gene has CDR1 MNHEY and CDR2 SVGAGI. Trimming removed 8 bases from V and 9 bases from J; junction bases left unmatched: 8. CDR3 nucleotides: TGTGCCAGCCGTGGGACTAACCTGACGCAGTATTTT. It encodes CASRGTNLTQYF.

This chain joins TRBV29-1 and TRBJ2-2; D is unclear. This CDR3 is 13 amino acids long. The V and J ends lost 4 bases and 4 bases respectively, with 10 bases between them. Germline V gives CDR1 SQVTM, CDR2 ANQGSEA. The chain's CDR3 is CSVVYRLTGELFF. The DNA of the CDR3 is TGCAGCGTTGTATACAGACTCACCGGGGAGCTGTTTTTT.